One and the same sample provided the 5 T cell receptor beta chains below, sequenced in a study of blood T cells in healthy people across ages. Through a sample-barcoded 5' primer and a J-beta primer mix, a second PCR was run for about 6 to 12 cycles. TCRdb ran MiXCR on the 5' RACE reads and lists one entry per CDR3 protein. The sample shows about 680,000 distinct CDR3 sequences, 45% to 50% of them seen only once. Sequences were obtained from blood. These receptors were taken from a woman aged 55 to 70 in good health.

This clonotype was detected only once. The CDR3 sequence is CASSPRDLQDTQYF. DNA for the CDR3: TGTGCCAGCTCACCACGGGACCTGCAGGATACGCAGTATTTT. The V call is TRBV18, the J call TRBJ2-3; the D call may be TRBD1 or TRBD2 (5 bases each). In germline, CDR1 is KGHSH, CDR2 LQKENI. V lost 1 base and J lost 6, with 11 bases in between. This CDR3 is built from 14 residues.

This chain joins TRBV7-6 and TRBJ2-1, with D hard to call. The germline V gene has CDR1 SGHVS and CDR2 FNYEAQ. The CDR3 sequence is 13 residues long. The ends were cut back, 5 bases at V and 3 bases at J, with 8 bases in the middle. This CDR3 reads CASSERNYNEQFF. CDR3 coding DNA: TGTGCCAGCAGCGAACGCAACTACAATGAGCAGTTCTTC.

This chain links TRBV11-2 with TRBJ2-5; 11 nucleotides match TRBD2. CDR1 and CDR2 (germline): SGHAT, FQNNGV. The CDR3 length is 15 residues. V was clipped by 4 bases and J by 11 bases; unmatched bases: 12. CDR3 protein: CASSSPGLAAGEQYF. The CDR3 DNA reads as TGTGCCAGCAGCTCACCGGGACTAGCGGCGGGAGAGCAGTACTTC.

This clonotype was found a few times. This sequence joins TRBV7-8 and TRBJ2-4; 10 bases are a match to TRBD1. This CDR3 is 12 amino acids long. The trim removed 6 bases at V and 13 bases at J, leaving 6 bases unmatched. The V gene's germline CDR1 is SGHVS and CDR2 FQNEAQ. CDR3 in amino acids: CASRPGQGVQYF. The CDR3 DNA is TGTGCCAGCAGACCCGGACAGGGGGTGCAGTACTTC. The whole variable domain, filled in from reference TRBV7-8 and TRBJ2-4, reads GAGVSQSPRYKVAKRGQDVALRCDPISGHVSLFWYQQALGQGPEFLTYFQNEAQLDKSGLPSDRFFAERPEGSVSTLKIQRTQQEDSAVYLCASRPGQGVQYFGAGTRLSVL.

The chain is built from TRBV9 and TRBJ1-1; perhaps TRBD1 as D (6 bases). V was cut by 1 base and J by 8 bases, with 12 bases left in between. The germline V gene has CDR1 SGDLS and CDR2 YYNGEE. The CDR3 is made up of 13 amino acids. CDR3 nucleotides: TGTGCCAGCAGCGTATCCCTCGACAGGGAAGCTTTCTTT. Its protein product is CASSVSLDREAFF.